This entry concerns a single T cell receptor (beta chain). What it recognizes is unknown. Trimming cost V 5 bases and J 1 base, with 20 bases left between them. The CDR3 runs 17 residues. Germline CDR1 SEHNR, CDR2 FQNEAQ (reference sequence). Amplification used 60 Vbeta primers and 13 Jbeta primers. This table comes from immunoSEQ multiplex PCR, and its TCRdb copy is limited to in-frame clones, with some not included. Its table lists about 200,000 clones. The data originate from a study of cytomegalovirus exposure and HLA in healthy donors. Study-level findings and limits: Common viral pathogens were later found to be apparently linked to several of the most significant clusters. The authors later linked a missense DCLRE1C variant to TCR beta V- and J-gene trimming. TCR beta chains numbering some 160 were designated cytomegalovirus-associated.

The chain has TRBV7-9 and TRBJ1-2; D possibly corresponds to TRBD1 (6 bases). The sample was PBMCs. The receptor comes from a man aged 25 to 40 in good health and CMV-seronegative. CDR3 loop: CASSPQGGAGINYGYTF. The DNA of the CDR3 is TGTGCCAGCAGCCCACAAGGGGGGGCAGGGATTAACTATGGCTACACCTTC. The full variable domain, with the rest looked up from reference TRBV7-9 and TRBJ1-2, is DTGVSQNPRHKITKRGQNVTFRCDPISEHNRLYWYRQTLGQGPEFLTYFQNEAQLEKSRLLSDRFSAERPKGSFSTLEIQRTEQGDSAMYLCASSPQGGAGINYGYTFGSGTRLTVV.